This T cell receptor (beta chain) was retrieved from a study of spatial heterogeneity in lung cancer. Study-level information: The count of detected beta-chain sequences consistently exceeded that of alpha-chain sequences.

Described time point: sample taken at primary tumor resection. Unsorted tumor, nontumor lung tissue or cryopreserved PBMC supplied the whole RNA. On this clonotype: At one end, the junction sequence differs from germline, possibly due to a read error.

CDR1 and CDR2 (germline): SGHRS, YFSETQ. There are 15 residues in the CDR3. TCRdb redid the calling of the 5' RACE reads with MiXCR, one entry per CDR3 protein. The data hold about 92,000 distinct CDR3 sequences, with 12% observed a single time. This TCR was sampled from a male donor with early-stage non-small cell lung cancer. This specimen was PBMCs, taken at surgery. The gene calls are TRBV5-1 and TRBJ1-2, with TRBD1 matching 7 bases. The CDR3 coding sequence is TGCCCCAGCAGCTTAGGCACAGGGGACCTCTATGGCTACACCTTC. Translating it yields CPSSLGTGDLYGYTF.